Below are 11 T cell receptor beta chains sequenced from a single sample in a study of OX40 agonist ivuxolimab in advanced cancers. Library creation used the immunoSEQ multiplex PCR assay. TCRdb stores this immuneACCESS table with in-frame sequences only. Part of the clones is absent; in the studies checked, under half of the shortfall reflects unresolved V genes, and no reason is known for the rest. This sample has about 90,000 clones in its table, and just over 90% of those were observed once. 0.33% of the sample is held by the ten biggest clonotypes. Here the sequenced sample was CD4+ or CD8+ T cells sorted from blood, taken in a trial of the OX40 agonist ivuxolimab. Receptors originate from an adult with an advanced solid tumor such as melanoma, head and neck, liver or kidney cancer.

V is TRBV9 and J is TRBJ2-1, with 9 positions matching TRBD2. V trimming: 0 bases; J trimming: 7 bases; junction bases outside the gene matches: 14. CDR3 length: 18 amino acids. In germline, CDR1 is SGDLS, CDR2 YYNGEE. CDR3 protein: CASSVGISGRPLGNEQFF. The DNA for the CDR3 is TGTGCCAGCAGCGTAGGGATAAGCGGGAGGCCACTCGGGAATGAGCAGTTCTTC.

The CDR3 sequence is CASSSQGTGKNTIYF. CDR3 nucleotide sequence: TGTGCCAGCAGTTCGCAGGGGACAGGCAAGAACACCATATATTTT. This chain connects TRBV28 to TRBJ1-3, with 8 bases that match TRBD1. CDR1 MDHEN and CDR2 SYDVKM come from the germline V gene. The CDR3 totals 15 residues. V lost 4 bases, J lost 7 bases, and 9 bases stayed unmatched.

The chain combines TRBV5-3 with TRBJ2-7; 8 bases fit TRBD2. TRBV5-3 is known as an ORF, though its function is uncertain. The ends lost 4 bases at V and 7 bases at J; junction bases unmatched: 16. The CDR3 contains 16 residues. In DNA form, the CDR3 reads TGTGCCAGAAGCATCCTCCGAGGGACTAGGCGTCGGGAGCAGTACTTC. Encoded protein: CARSILRGTRRREQYF.

V usage is TRBV28 and J usage is TRBJ2-5, with a weak D call TRBD2 (7 bases). CDR1 and CDR2 from the germline V gene are MDHEN and SYDVKM. Trimming cost V 3 bases and J 4 bases, with 12 bases left between them. The CDR3 is 14 amino acids. DNA of the CDR3: TGTGCCAGCAGTTTCGGGGGGCGCTTAGAGACCCAGTACTTC. It codes for CASSFGGRLETQYF.

The chain employs TRBV4-2 and TRBJ2-1; TRBD2 matches at 12 bases. After removal of 3 bases from V and 4 bases from J, the junction contained 4 bases not matched to a gene. In germline, CDR1 is LGHNA, CDR2 YNFKEQ. The CDR3 totals 16 residues. CDR3 coding DNA: TGTGCCAGCAGCCATTCGACTAGCGGGAGTTACAATGAGCAGTTCTTC. Protein: CASSHSTSGSYNEQFF.

The V call is TRBV4-3, the J call TRBJ2-3; D gene ambiguous. Trimming pared 0 bases from V and 3 bases from J, leaving 7 bases between. Germline lookup yields CDR1 LGHNA and CDR2 YSLEER. The CDR3 sequence is 14 residues long. Written as DNA, the CDR3 is TGCGCCAGCAGCCAAGATCGATTGACAGATACGCAGTATTTT. Amino acids: CASSQDRLTDTQYF.

The genes are TRBV6-5 and TRBJ1-2; TRBD1 matches 9 bases. The germline gives CDR1 MNHEY, CDR2 SVGAGI. V dropped 4 bases and J dropped 5; count of bases not matched to a gene: 5. This CDR3 is 14 amino acids long. The CDR3 DNA follows: TGTGCCAGCAGTTTCGACAGGGGGGTTTATGGCTACACCTTC. Its translation is CASSFDRGVYGYTF.

The chain links TRBV6-5 to TRBJ1-2, with D uncertain. CDR3 size: 13 residues. Germline V gene data show CDR1 as MNHEY and CDR2 as SVGAGI. V lost 4 bases to trimming and J lost 6 bases, with 12 bases between them. CDR3 protein: CASSSVVGNGYTF. The CDR3 bases are TGTGCCAGCAGTTCGGTGGTAGGCAATGGCTACACCTTC.

This sequence joins TRBV28 and TRBJ1-6; the match to TRBD1 covers 11 bases. Germline lookup yields CDR1 MDHEN and CDR2 SYDVKM. V shed 5 bases, J shed 14 bases, and the junction held 8 bases outside the gene matches. CDR3 length equals 14 residues. CDR3 coding DNA: TGTGCCAGCAGTCTCTCTCCGGGACAGGGGGCCCTCCACTTT. It yields the protein CASSLSPGQGALHF.

CDR3 region: CASSLLQVRQETQYF. The DNA of the CDR3 is TGTGCCAGCAGTTTACTACAGGTCCGGCAAGAGACCCAGTACTTC. This chain joins TRBV28 and TRBJ2-5; possibly TRBD1 for D (5 bases). This CDR3 region has 15 residues. Germline values: CDR1 MDHEN, CDR2 SYDVKM. V was pared by 2 bases and J by 2 bases, with 12 bases between.

V usage is TRBV2 and J usage is TRBJ1-2, with a tentative D call TRBD1 (5 bases). Germline V gene data show CDR1 as SNHLY and CDR2 as FYNNEI. The CDR3 runs to 13 residues. V was cut by 2 bases and J by 8 bases, with 12 bases left in between. CDR3 DNA: TGTGCCAGCAGTGAACAATTGGGGGAAGGCTACACCTTC. Translated, it gives CASSEQLGEGYTF.